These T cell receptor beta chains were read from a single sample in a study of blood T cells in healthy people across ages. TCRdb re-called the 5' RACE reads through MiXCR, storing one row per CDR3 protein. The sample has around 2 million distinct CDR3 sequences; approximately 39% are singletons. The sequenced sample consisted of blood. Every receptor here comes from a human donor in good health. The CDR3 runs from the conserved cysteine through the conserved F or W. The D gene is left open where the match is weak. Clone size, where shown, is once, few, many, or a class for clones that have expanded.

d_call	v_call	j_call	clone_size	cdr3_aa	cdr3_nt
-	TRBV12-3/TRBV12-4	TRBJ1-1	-	CASSGTGSLPAFF	TGTGCCAGCAGTGGTACAGGGTCCCTTCCGGCTTTCTTT
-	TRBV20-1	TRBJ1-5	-	CSARTSGGWSQHF	TGCAGTGCTAGGACATCGGGGGGTTGGTCCCAGCATTTT
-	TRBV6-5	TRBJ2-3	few	CASGKREGADTQYF	TGTGCCAGCGGGAAAAGGGAAGGCGCAGATACGCAGTATTTT
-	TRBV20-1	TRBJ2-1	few	CSARDPTPPGDEQFF	TGCAGTGCTAGAGACCCGACCCCACCGGGGGATGAGCAGTTCTTC
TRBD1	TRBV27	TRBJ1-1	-	CASSSMTGTYTEAFF	TGTGCCAGCAGTTCCATGACAGGGACATACACTGAAGCTTTCTTT
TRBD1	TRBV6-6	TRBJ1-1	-	CASSTRDRGRGGTEAFF	TGTGCCAGCAGCACCAGGGACAGGGGGCGCGGGGGCACTGAAGCTTTCTTT
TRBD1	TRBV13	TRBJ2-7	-	CASSYRVGDRGNEQYF	TGTGCCAGCAGCTACCGGGTAGGGGACAGGGGGAACGAGCAGTACTTC
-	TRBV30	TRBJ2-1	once	CAWEVGHNSVDEQFF	TGTGCCTGGGAAGTGGGACATAACAGTGTCGATGAGCAGTTCTTC
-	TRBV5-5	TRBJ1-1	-	CASSLYRVNTEAFF	TGTGCCAGCAGCCTCTACAGGGTTAACACTGAAGCTTTCTTT
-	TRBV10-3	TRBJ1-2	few	CATRKEGMFYGYTF	TGTGCCACCAGAAAGGAGGGAATGTTCTATGGCTACACCTTC
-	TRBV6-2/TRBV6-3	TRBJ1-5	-	CASSYYGYSNQPQHF	TGTGCCAGCAGTTATTACGGTTATAGCAATCAGCCCCAGCATTTT
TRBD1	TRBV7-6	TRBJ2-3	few	CASRPTPGQGPDTQYF	TGTGCCAGCAGACCCACCCCGGGACAGGGTCCAGATACGCAGTATTTT
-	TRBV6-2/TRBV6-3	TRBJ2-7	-	CASSSGAVTLYEQYF	TGTGCCAGCAGCTCTGGAGCCGTTACCCTCTACGAGCAGTACTTC
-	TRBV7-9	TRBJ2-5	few	CASSLHREWETQYF	TGTGCCAGCAGCTTACATCGGGAGTGGGAGACCCAGTACTTC
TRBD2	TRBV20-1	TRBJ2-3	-	CSAPPGLASDTQYF	TGCAGTGCTCCCCCGGGACTAGCGTCAGATACGCAGTATTTT
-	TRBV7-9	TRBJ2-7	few	CASRRGLYEQYF	TGTGCCAGCAGAAGGGGCCTCTACGAGCAGTACTTC
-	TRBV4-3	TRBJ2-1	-	CASSPHLLGEQFF	TGCGCCAGCAGCCCGCACCTGTTGGGTGAGCAGTTCTTC
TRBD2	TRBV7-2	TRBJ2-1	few	CASSLRTSGRLTKNEQFF	TGTGCCAGCAGCTTACGGACTAGCGGTCGGTTGACCAAGAATGAGCAGTTCTTC
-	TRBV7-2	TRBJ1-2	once	CASSWTSDYGYTF	TGTGCCAGCAGTTGGACATCTGACTATGGCTACACCTTC
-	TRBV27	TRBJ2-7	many	CASSFGRFGYEQYF	TGTGCCAGCAGTTTCGGAAGGTTCGGCTACGAGCAGTACTTC
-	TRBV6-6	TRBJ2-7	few	CASSYSGGIFNEQYF	TGTGCCAGCAGTTACTCAGGGGGGATCTTCAACGAGCAGTACTTC
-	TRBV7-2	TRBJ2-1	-	CASSSWSYNEQFF	TGTGCCAGCAGCTCTTGGAGTTACAATGAGCAGTTCTTC
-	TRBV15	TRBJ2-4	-	CATSFRTQNIQYF	TGTGCCACCAGCTTTCGGACGCAAAACATTCAGTACTTC
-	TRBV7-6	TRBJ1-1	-	CASSYSPPGLGGTEAFF	TGTGCCAGCAGCTATTCTCCGCCGGGACTGGGGGGCACTGAAGCTTTCTTT
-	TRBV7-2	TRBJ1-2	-	CASSPRFQYKSNYGYTF	TGTGCCAGCAGCCCCCGTTTTCAGTACAAATCTAACTATGGCTACACCTTC
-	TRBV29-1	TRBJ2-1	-	CSVEEAHEQFF	TGCAGCGTTGAAGAGGCTCATGAGCAGTTCTTC
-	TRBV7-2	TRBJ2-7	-	CASSIYRISYEQYF	TGTGCCAGCAGCATTTACAGGATCTCCTACGAGCAGTACTTC
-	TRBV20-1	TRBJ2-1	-	CSASAPGACNEQFF	TGCAGTGCTAGTGCCCCGGGGGCGTGCAATGAGCAGTTCTTC
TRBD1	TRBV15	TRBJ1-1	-	CATSRVWGQGMNTEAFF	TGTGCCACCAGCAGAGTTTGGGGACAGGGGATGAACACTGAAGCTTTCTTT
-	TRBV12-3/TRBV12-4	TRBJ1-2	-	CASSLGLVVPYGYTF	TGTGCCAGCAGTTTGGGTCTAGTGGTTCCCTATGGCTACACCTTC
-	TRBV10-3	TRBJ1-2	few	CAISRDRNYGYTF	TGTGCCATCAGCCGCGACAGAAACTATGGCTACACCTTC
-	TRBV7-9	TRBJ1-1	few	CAGSPPGRSTEAFF	TGTGCCGGCAGCCCACCGGGCCGGAGCACTGAAGCTTTCTTT
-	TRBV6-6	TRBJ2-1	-	CASIKNRDLFNEQFF	TGTGCCAGCATTAAAAACCGGGACCTTTTCAATGAGCAGTTCTTC
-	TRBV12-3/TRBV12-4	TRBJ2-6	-	CASSLNLGGGSGANVLTF	TGTGCCAGCAGTCTGAATTTGGGTGGAGGCTCTGGGGCCAACGTCCTGACTTTC
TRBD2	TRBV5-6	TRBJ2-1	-	CASSDAIWRGADFNEQFF	TGTGCCAGCAGCGATGCCATATGGCGGGGGGCGGATTTCAATGAGCAGTTCTTC
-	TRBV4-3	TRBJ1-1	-	CASSQEALHREAFF	TGCGCCAGCAGCCAAGAAGCCCTACACAGGGAAGCTTTCTTT
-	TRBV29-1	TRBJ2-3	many	CSVEGQGQTDTQYF	TGCAGCGTTGAAGGCCAGGGGCAGACAGATACGCAGTATTTT
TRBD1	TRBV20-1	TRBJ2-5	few	CSARPRTGAQETQYF	TGCAGTGCTAGACCCCGGACAGGAGCTCAAGAGACCCAGTACTTC
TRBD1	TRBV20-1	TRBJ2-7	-	CSATGTAVKGSYEQYF	TGCAGTGCAACCGGGACAGCCGTAAAAGGGTCCTACGAGCAGTACTTC
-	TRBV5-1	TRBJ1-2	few	CASSLERSFSYYGYTF	TGCGCCAGCAGCTTGGAGCGGAGCTTTAGTTACTATGGCTACACCTTC
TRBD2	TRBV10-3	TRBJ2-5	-	CAISLSGGQETQYF	TGTGCCATCAGCCTCTCGGGGGGGCAAGAGACCCAGTACTTC
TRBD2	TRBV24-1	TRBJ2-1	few	CATSDTGTSGGASYNEQFF	TGTGCCACCAGTGATACCGGGACTAGCGGGGGGGCCTCTTACAATGAGCAGTTCTTC
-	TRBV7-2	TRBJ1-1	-	CASSSQLFRQEGIMSTEAFF	TGTGCCAGCAGCTCCCAGTTATTTAGACAGGAGGGAATCATGAGTACTGAAGCTTTCTTT
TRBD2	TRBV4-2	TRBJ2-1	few	CASSQDRLLAGGPNEQFF	TGTGCCAGCAGCCAAGACCGCCTACTAGCGGGGGGGCCCAATGAGCAGTTCTTC
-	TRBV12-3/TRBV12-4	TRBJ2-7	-	CASSSTGRGAYEQYF	TGTGCCAGCAGTTCGACAGGCCGGGGGGCTTACGAGCAGTACTTC
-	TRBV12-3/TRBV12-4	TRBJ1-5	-	CASRVGHGARQHF	TGTGCCAGCAGGGTGGGGCACGGAGCCAGACAGCATTTT
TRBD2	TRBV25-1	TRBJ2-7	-	CASSDDRGAYEQYF	TGTGCCAGCAGTGATGATCGGGGGGCCTACGAGCAGTACTTC
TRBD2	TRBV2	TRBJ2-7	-	CASSMGLAYEQYF	TGTGCCAGCAGTATGGGACTAGCCTACGAGCAGTACTTC